This is a list of T cell receptor beta chains from one sample in a study of beta chain features in type 1 diabetes. Assay used: immunoSEQ multiplex PCR; TCRdb lists only in-frame clones, some missing. The table includes roughly 140,000 clones, 9% to 12% detected once. Sequenced: central memory CD4+ T cells from blood. The receptors shown here come from a man aged 30 to 39 with type 1 diabetes. Both conserved end residues are part of each CDR3. D genes are given only for firm matches. Clone size is shown for a subset of rows, as once, few, many or a class of expanded clone.

clone_size d_call v_call cdr3_length cdr3_aa
few NA TRBV6-5 15 CASSYSGEVAGELFF
NA NA TRBV18 12 CASSPSQETQYF
few NA TRBV23-1 14 CASNEGRLSETQYF
many NA TRBV2 13 CASSEYLGETQYF
NA TRBD2 TRBV19 14 CASRGLAGADEQFF
NA NA TRBV4-2 14 CASSQDLRTPWAFF
few NA TRBV14 13 CASSQIGGYEQYF
NA NA TRBV9 16 CASSVSLGRTEGKLFF
few NA TRBV7-9 15 CASSLPGDGGETQYF
few NA TRBV5-1 14 CASSVMLQGYEQYF
NA NA TRBV30 15 CAWSVHAGPSYEQYF
few TRBD1 TRBV2 14 CASVGQEYQETQYF
NA TRBD1 TRBV14 13 CASSPQGASGYTF
NA TRBD1 TRBV28 16 CASSERGTGLNYGYTF
NA NA TRBV7-2 13 CASSFLRDNEQFF
NA NA TRBV18 17 CASSPTSRGNSGNTIYF
once NA TRBV2 15 CASRNGDATNEKLFF
NA NA TRBV7-3 12 CASSSEGETQYF
NA NA TRBV11-2 13 CAVSSRGDTEAFF
NA NA TRBV6-6 14 CASSYSRAYNEQFF
NA NA TRBV11-2 16 CASSLGLFSGANVLTF
NA TRBD2 TRBV29-1 14 CSAGLAGPYNEQFF
NA NA TRBV2 13 CASSEGQEYGYTF
NA TRBD2 TRBV7-6 14 CASSLGGGRETQYF
NA NA TRBV19 14 CASSISGQYNEQFF
NA TRBD1 TRBV28 15 CASSLPDRAVYEQYF
NA NA TRBV5-1 15 CASSSLGQGYNEQFF
few NA TRBV5-1 15 CASSLGAGTFYEQYF
few NA TRBV7-9 13 CASSTTGNYEQYF
NA TRBD1 TRBV5-1 16 CASSLIGGQGNNEQFF
few TRBD1 TRBV5-6 14 CASSLGQGDSEAFF
NA TRBD1 TRBV5-6 15 CASSPTGTGGETQYF
NA TRBD2 TRBV18 15 CASSPGAGEGNEQFF
NA NA TRBV13 15 CASSSRRAGWYEQYF
NA TRBD2 TRBV28 14 CASSYSGSRLEQYF
few NA TRBV15 13 CATSRRGSDDYTF
NA NA TRBV30 12 CASQRFEEKLFF
NA TRBD1 TRBV2 15 CASSLSRGTADGYTF